The 10 T cell receptor beta chains given below trace back to one sample, sequenced in a study of identical twins. MiXCR, run by TCRdb on the 5' RACE reads, gives a single entry per CDR3 protein. This sample yields some 710,000 distinct CDR3 sequences, of which around 6% are seen a single time; 1.5% to 2% belongs to the top ten. Input material: naive T cells sorted from blood. These receptors all come from a man aged 18 to 30 in good health.

At least ten counts were recorded for this clonotype. The V call is TRBV5-1, the J call TRBJ2-3, with a possible D match to TRBD2 (5 bases). The CDR3 covers 14 residues. V gave up 5 bases and J gave up 1 base, with 11 bases separating them. CDR1 and CDR2 (germline): SGHRS, YFSETQ. CDR3 sequence: CASRTSSGTDTQYF. In nucleotides, the CDR3 is TGCGCCAGCAGGACGAGTAGCGGCACAGATACGCAGTATTTT.

The chain couples TRBV20-1 to TRBJ1-5; D is undetermined. The germline V gene encodes CDR1 DFQATT and CDR2 SNEGSKA (reference sequence). The CDR3 contains 12 residues. With 7 bases removed from V and 2 bases from J, the gap between germline ends came to 9 bases. The CDR3 DNA sequence: TGCAGTGGGAGAGACGGCAATCAGCCCCAGCATTTT. Translating gives CSGRDGNQPQHF.

This clonotype has ten or more counts. The genes are TRBV6-2 or TRBV6-3 and TRBJ2-2; TRBD2 might be the D (5 bases). From germline, CDR1 is MNHEY and CDR2 SVGEGT. With 5 bases removed from V and 2 bases from J, the gap between germline ends came to 9 bases. The CDR3 consists of 14 residues. In DNA form, the CDR3 reads TGTGCCAGCAGTGGACTCCAAAACACCGGGGAGCTGTTTTTT. This gives the protein CASSGLQNTGELFF.

This clonotype showed up many times. This chain joins TRBV4-1 and TRBJ2-1; D is ambiguous. Germline V gene lookup returns CDR1 MGHRA and CDR2 YSYEKL. This CDR3 has 15 amino acids. Trimming removed 1 base at V and 0 bases at J, with 7 bases between. The CDR3 sequence: CASSQVERSYNEQFF. CDR3 nucleotide sequence: TGCGCCAGCAGCCAAGTGGAGCGCTCCTACAATGAGCAGTTCTTC.

Ten or more counts support this clonotype. The chain is built from TRBV12-3 or TRBV12-4 and TRBJ2-7, with D possibly matching TRBD1 (6 bases). This CDR3 contains 12 residues. The V end was cut by 3 bases, the J end by 7 bases, with 10 bases between. Here the CDR3 reads CASSLQGFEQYF. Here the CDR3 DNA reads TGTGCCAGCAGTTTGCAGGGGTTTGAGCAGTACTTC.

This clonotype was seen repeatedly, ten times or more. The V gene is TRBV7-9, the J gene TRBJ1-2; D is uncertain. Germline CDR1 SEHNR, CDR2 FQNEAQ (reference sequence). Deletions cut 11 bases from V and 8 bases from J, with 15 bases between. The CDR3 is 11 amino acids. The CDR3 DNA reads TGTGCCCACTCGCGGGAGCGGGGCTACACCTTC. Translating gives CAHSRERGYTF.

This clonotype was seen a few times. The genes are TRBV30 and TRBJ1-4; 8 positions match TRBD1. Looked up from germline, CDR1 is GTSNPN and CDR2 is SVGIG (reference sequence). The J segment lost 3 bases and the V segment lost 3 bases, leaving 6 bases of the junction unmatched. The CDR3 has 15 residues. CDR3 DNA sequence: TGTGCCTGGAGAGTGACAGGGGTTGCTAATGAAAAACTGTTTTTT. Its protein product is CAWRVTGVANEKLFF.

There are many counts of this clonotype. This chain links TRBV2 with TRBJ2-7; 9 nucleotides match TRBD1. V lost 8 bases to trimming and J lost 3 bases; unmatched junction nucleotides: 8. There are 14 residues in the CDR3. CDR1 SNHLY and CDR2 FYNNEI come from the germline V gene. The CDR3 loop is CASGHGTGIYEQYV. CDR3 DNA: TGTGCCAGCGGCCATGGGACAGGGATCTACGAGCAGTACGTC.

In this sample, this clonotype turned up many times. The chain combines TRBV6-4 with TRBJ2-2; 10 nucleotides match TRBD2. CDR1 and CDR2 (germline): MRHNA, SNTAGT. This CDR3 spans 15 amino acids. V lost 4 bases to trimming and J lost 5 bases; unmatched junction nucleotides: 4. The CDR3 reads CASSAGLASTGELFF. CDR3 in DNA: TGTGCCAGCAGTGCGGGACTAGCGAGTACCGGGGAGCTGTTTTTT.

This clonotype was observed many times. The chain recombines TRBV5-1 with TRBJ2-3, with 8 bases that match TRBD2. This CDR3 is 17 amino acids long. Germline V gene sequence: CDR1 SGHRS, CDR2 YFSETQ. V gave up 3 bases and J gave up 2 bases; unmatched junction bases: 11. As DNA, the CDR3 is TGCGCCAGCAGCTCACCGAAAGGTAGCGGGGTCACAGATACGCAGTATTTT. This translates into CASSSPKGSGVTDTQYF.